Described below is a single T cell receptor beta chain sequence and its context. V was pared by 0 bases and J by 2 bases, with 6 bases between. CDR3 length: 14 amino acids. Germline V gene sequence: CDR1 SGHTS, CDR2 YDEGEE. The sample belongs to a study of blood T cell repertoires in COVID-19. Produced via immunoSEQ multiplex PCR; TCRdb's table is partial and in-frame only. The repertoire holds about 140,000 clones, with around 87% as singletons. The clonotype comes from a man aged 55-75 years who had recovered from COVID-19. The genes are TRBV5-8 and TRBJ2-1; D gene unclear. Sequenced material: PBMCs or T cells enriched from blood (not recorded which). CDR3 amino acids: CASSLGEPYNEQFF. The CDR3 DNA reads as TGTGCCAGCAGCTTGGGAGAACCCTACAATGAGCAGTTCTTC. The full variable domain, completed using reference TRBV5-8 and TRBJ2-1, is EAGVTQSPTHLIKTRGQQATLRCSPISGHTSVYWYQQALGLGLQFLLWYDEGEERNRGNFPPRFSGRQFPNYSSELNVNALELEDSALYLCASSLGEPYNEQFFGPGTRLTVL.